The TCR beta chain described here comes from a study of shared clonotypes between healthy human individuals. Findings of the study overall: Since donors were few, the genetic and exposure-history diversity represented was limited. Generation probabilities of non-shared clonotypes were lower (relative to those shared by all four donors). Several donors shared 5% to 5.5% of their naive CD4 clonotypes.

It was CD45RO-negative cells, positively selected for CCR7, that made up naive CD8 cells, with terminally differentiated effector memory CD45RA+ cells excluded. The healthy adult donors were HIV-negative and reported no recent acute infections or vaccinations. The CDR3 covers 19 residues. Germline CDR1 is LGHNA and CDR2 is YSLEER. The V segment lost 0 bases and the J segment 6 bases; nucleotides outside the gene matches: 19. In the case of this clone: The antigen is unknown.

Clones were read by immunoSEQ multiplex PCR, and TCRdb kept only the in-frame ones, dropping some. This sample has over 800,000 clones, with around 93% found just once. This chain uses TRBV4-3 with TRBJ2-7; TRBD2 matches at 8 bases. The receptor was isolated from a man aged 30 to 39 in good health. Source material: naive CD8+ T cells sorted from blood. This CDR3 is CASSQDMPAAGALSSEQYF. Here the CDR3 DNA reads TGCGCCAGCAGCCAAGATATGCCCGCAGCGGGAGCTTTAAGCTCCGAGCAGTACTTC.